The 3 T cell receptor beta chains below all came from one sample that was sequenced in a study of cytomegalovirus exposure and HLA in healthy donors (dated by TCRdb to the late 2010s). Libraries came from the immunoSEQ multiplex PCR assay. The multiplex PCR relied on a mix of 60 forward primers for TCR Vbeta segments and 13 reverse primers for TCR Jbeta segments. TCRdb took this table from immuneACCESS and kept in-frame rearrangements with V and J called. Such tables lack part of the clones; where checked against another copy, unresolved V genes explain under half of the gap, and the rest is unexplained. For this sample the table gives about 140,000 clones, of which less than 85% were detected only once. The ten biggest clones cover 1.5% to 2% of the sample. What was sequenced was PBMCs. All receptors come from a man aged 35-49 years in good health and CMV-seronegative.

The genes are TRBV7-2 and TRBJ1-2; 10 bases are a match to TRBD1. J lost 3 bases, V lost 5 bases, and 12 bases had no gene match. Germline CDR1 is SGHTA and CDR2 is FQGNSA. The CDR3 has 17 residues. The CDR3 region has the DNA TGTGCCAGCAGCCCAGGAACAGGGACAGGGGCCCACTATGGCTACACCTTC. This gives the protein CASSPGTGTGAHYGYTF.

The rearrangement joins TRBV7-9 to TRBJ1-5, with D hard to call. The CDR3 sequence is 14 residues long. V was trimmed by 5 bases and J by 1 base, leaving 9 bases between them. Germline V CDR1 and CDR2: SEHNR, FQNEAQ (reference sequence). CDR3 residues: CASSIDGSNQPQHF. In DNA, the CDR3 is TGTGCCAGCAGCATCGACGGGAGCAATCAGCCCCAGCATTTT. The complete variable domain, with remaining parts taken from reference TRBV7-9 and TRBJ1-5, reads DTGVSQNPRHKITKRGQNVTFRCDPISEHNRLYWYRQTLGQGPEFLTYFQNEAQLEKSRLLSDRFSAERPKGSFSTLEIQRTEQGDSAMYLCASSIDGSNQPQHFGDGTRLSIL.

The DNA for the CDR3 is TGTGCCAGCAGTTTCCCCTGGGGGGGGGCGGTAGGGACTGAAGCTTTCTTT. Its protein is CASSFPWGGAVGTEAFF. This rearrangement joins TRBV28 to TRBJ1-1; the D gene is possibly TRBD1 (6 bases). The V end lost 3 bases, the J end lost 5 bases, and 22 bases lay between the germline ends. Germline CDR1 is MDHEN and CDR2 is SYDVKM. The CDR3 covers 17 residues.